The next 13 T cell receptor beta chains were all read from a single sample in a study of STAT5B mutations in CD4+ large granular lymphocyte leukemia (dated by TCRdb to the early 2020s). Preparation of the library involved the immunoSEQ multiplex PCR assay. TCRdb took this table from immuneACCESS and kept in-frame rearrangements with V and J called. Such tables lack part of the clones; where checked against another copy, unresolved V genes explain under half of the gap, and the rest is unexplained. For this sample there are around 30,000 clones; roughly four fifths appear just once. The top ten clones comprise 0.29% of the sample. Input material: CD4+ T cells from blood buffy coats. The origin of the receptors is a human donor in good health.

This chain links TRBV21-1 with TRBJ1-5. TRBV21-1 is assigned pseudogene status. The CDR3 loop spans 13 amino acids. The CDR3 DNA is TGTGCCAGTGCAGTGGTAAGGTATCAGCCCCAGCATTTT. It translates to CASAVVRYQPQHF.

This chain joins TRBV30 and TRBJ2-5; D unresolved. From germline, CDR1 is GTSNPN and CDR2 SVGIG (reference sequence). Between the trimmed V and J ends, which lost 0 bases and 9 bases, there was a span of 11 bases. This CDR3 has 12 amino acids. The CDR3 protein is CAWSVQKSSQYF. In DNA, the CDR3 is TGTGCCTGGAGTGTACAAAAAAGTTCCCAGTACTTC.

The chain employs TRBV2 and TRBJ2-3; 10 bases are shared with TRBD2. Per the germline V gene, CDR1 is SNHLY and CDR2 is FYNNEI. The length of the CDR3 is 16 residues. The V and J ends lost 2 bases and 6 bases, in that order; junction bases with no gene match: 8. The CDR3 here is CASSELSSGSQDTQYF. The DNA of the CDR3 is TGTGCCAGCAGTGAACTTTCTAGCGGGAGTCAGGATACGCAGTATTTT.

The rearrangement uses TRBV2 and TRBJ2-3, with D unresolved. CDR3 size: 12 residues. Germline CDR1 and CDR2: SNHLY and FYNNEI. V shed 5 bases and J shed 5 bases, with 8 bases lying between them. This CDR3 reads CASSPYKDTQYF. Written as DNA, the CDR3 is TGTGCCAGCAGTCCATACAAAGATACGCAGTATTTT.

The chain links TRBV5-1 to TRBJ2-1; TRBD2 matches at 11 bases. This CDR3 comprises 15 residues. Germline V lookup: CDR1 SGHRS, CDR2 YFSETQ. The V gene end was trimmed by 4 bases and the J gene end by 4 bases; junction bases not matched to a gene: 4. The CDR3 protein is CASSPTSGEYNEQFF. Here the CDR3 DNA reads TGCGCCAGCAGCCCGACTAGCGGGGAGTACAATGAGCAGTTCTTC.

The CDR3 DNA reads TGTGCCAGCAGCTTCTCCCCCTCGACAGCAGGTGAGCAGTTCTTC. Its translation: CASSFSPSTAGEQFF. The gene calls are TRBV11-2 and TRBJ2-1, with a weak D call TRBD1 (5 bases). Germline V gene sequence: CDR1 SGHAT, CDR2 FQNNGV. The CDR3 covers 15 residues. V was shortened by 3 bases and J by 9 bases, with 18 bases between the two germline ends.

There are a few counts of this clone. The V call is TRBV18, the J call TRBJ2-7; the D gene is possibly TRBD1 (5 bases). This CDR3 is 11 amino acids long. Trimming cost V 6 bases and J 7 bases, with 10 bases left between them. Germline CDR1 reads KGHSH; CDR2 reads LQKENI. CDR3 nucleotide sequence: TGTGCCAGCTCCCAGGGATGGGAGCAGTACTTC. Translated: CASSQGWEQYF.

This clone has just a few counts. J is TRBJ1-2 and V is TRBV29-1, with unresolved D. CDR3 size: 12 residues. Germline-derived CDR1 and CDR2 are SQVTM and ANQGSEA. V was trimmed by 2 bases and J by 5 bases, leaving 9 bases between them. The CDR3: CSVEPGPYGYTF. DNA for the CDR3: TGCAGCGTTGAACCCGGACCATATGGCTACACCTTC. The entire variable domain, with the rest obtained from reference TRBV29-1 and TRBJ1-2, is as follows: SAVISQKPSRDICQRGTSLTIQCQVDSQVTMMFWYRQQPGQSLTLIATANQGSEATYESGFVIDKFPISRPNLTFSTLTVSNMSPEDSSIYLCSVEPGPYGYTFGSGTRLTVV.

The CDR3 loop is CSVEGGPEIYGYTF. Here the CDR3 DNA reads TGCAGCGTTGAAGGGGGACCGGAGATATATGGCTACACCTTC. The chain carries TRBV29-1 and TRBJ1-2; a possible D gene is TRBD1 (5 bases). CDR1 is SQVTM, CDR2 ANQGSEA, per germline. The V end lost 1 base, the J end lost 5 bases, and 14 bases lay between the germline ends. The CDR3 is made up of 14 amino acids.

V gene TRBV7-9 combines with J gene TRBJ2-3, with 13 bases identical to TRBD2. Germline-derived CDR1 and CDR2 are SEHNR and FQNEAQ (reference sequence). The CDR3 has 15 amino acids. J was trimmed by 3 bases and V by 4 bases; bases with no gene match: 1. CDR3 loop: CASSWTSGGTDTQYF. Here the CDR3 DNA reads TGTGCCAGCAGCTGGACTAGCGGGGGTACAGATACGCAGTATTTT.

The chain employs TRBV6-5 and TRBJ1-5; TRBD1 is a possible D gene (5 bases). CDR3 size: 15 residues. V lost 5 bases to trimming and J lost 0 bases, with 11 bases between them. Germline CDR1 MNHEY, CDR2 SVGAGI. The CDR3 is CASSPAGGSNQPQHF. CDR3 in DNA: TGTGCCAGCAGTCCGGCGGGGGGTAGCAATCAGCCCCAGCATTTT.

The V and J genes are TRBV4-3 and TRBJ1-3; maybe TRBD1 (6 bases). Germline V gene data show CDR1 as LGHNA and CDR2 as YSLEER. This CDR3 comprises 16 residues. V was pared by 0 bases and J by 0 bases, with 9 bases between. The CDR3 here is CASSQDGQISGNTIYF. CDR3 bases: TGCGCCAGCAGCCAAGATGGACAGATCTCTGGAAACACCATATATTTT.

This sequence joins TRBV29-1 and TRBJ1-1; 8 bases line up with TRBD1. CDR1 is SQVTM, CDR2 ANQGSEA, per germline. This CDR3 is built from 14 residues. V trimming: 6 bases; J trimming: 0 bases; junction bases outside the gene matches: 6. Here the CDR3 reads CSVDRGGMNTEAFF. CDR3 nucleotide sequence: TGCAGCGTCGACAGGGGAGGGATGAACACTGAAGCTTTCTTT.